The 8 T cell receptor beta chains listed next were all sequenced from one sample in a study of CD8+ T cells in alopecia areata. RNA extraction was followed by reverse transcription into cDNA, which acted as the sequencing template. Sequencing was performed with immunoSEQ multiplex PCR; in TCRdb, only in-frame clones are kept and a portion is missing. The table lists about 250,000 clones, roughly 60% of them singletons, with 0.75% to 0.95% in the top ten. Treatment of the sample: oral pan-JAK inhibitor, 5-10 mg twice daily. The sequenced sample was CD4+ T cells sorted from blood, obtained around week 54, from a patient treated with tofacitinib. Source of these receptors: a human donor with alopecia areata.

The chain uses TRBV30 and TRBJ1-1; D perhaps matches TRBD1 (6 bases). Germline V gene lookup returns CDR1 GTSNPN and CDR2 SVGIG (reference sequence). CDR3 length: 14 amino acids. V was trimmed by 6 bases and J by 1 base, leaving 15 bases between them. CDR3 in DNA: TGTGCCTGCAAACCGGGACACCGGAACACTGAAGCTTTCTTT. Its translation: CACKPGHRNTEAFF.

This clone has a handful of counts. The chain has TRBV29-1 and TRBJ2-3, with D perhaps TRBD1 (5 bases). The CDR3 covers 12 residues. CDR1 SQVTM and CDR2 ANQGSEA come from the germline V gene. V lost 3 bases to trimming and J lost 2 bases, with 6 bases between them. DNA for the CDR3: TGCAGCGTTGAGGACAACACAGATACGCAGTATTTT. Amino acid sequence: CSVEDNTDTQYF.

This chain joins TRBV15 and TRBJ2-7, with 9 nucleotides matching TRBD2. V was clipped by 0 bases and J by 6 bases; unmatched bases: 6. Germline V gene data show CDR1 as LNHNV and CDR2 as YYDKDF (reference sequence). This CDR3 spans 15 amino acids. This CDR3 reads CATSRELAGLGEQYF. Written as DNA, the CDR3 is TGTGCCACCAGCAGAGAGCTAGCGGGGCTTGGCGAGCAGTACTTC.

This chain links TRBV7-3 with TRBJ2-1; a possible D gene is TRBD2 (7 bases). Germline CDR1 is SGHTA and CDR2 is FQGTGA. The ends were cut back, 5 bases at V and 2 bases at J, with 19 bases in the middle. There are 17 residues in the CDR3. The CDR3 DNA is TGTGCCAGCAGCCTTCGGGGGGCAGGTATCCCCTACAATGAGCAGTTCTTC. Translating gives CASSLRGAGIPYNEQFF.

This clone was counted only a few times. The chain has TRBV9 and TRBJ2-7, with TRBD2 identical over 9 bases. CDR3 length equals 15 residues. Trimming at V came to 4 bases and at J to 3 bases, leaving 8 bases not matched to a gene. From germline, CDR1 is SGDLS and CDR2 YYNGEE. The CDR3 loop reads CASSLGLAGLYEQYF. The CDR3, as DNA: TGTGCCAGCAGCCTGGGGCTAGCGGGGCTCTACGAGCAGTACTTC.

About this clone itself: This sample includes further DNA sequences coding for the same CDR3. The chain uses TRBV7-3 and TRBJ2-5; D is possibly TRBD1 (6 bases). CDR3 length equals 14 residues. V dropped 5 bases and J dropped 2 bases, with 12 bases sitting between them. Germline-derived CDR1 and CDR2 are SGHTA and FQGTGA. The CDR3 reads CASSPTGLQETQYF. CDR3 coding DNA: TGTGCCAGCAGCCCTACAGGGCTACAAGAGACCCAGTACTTC.

This clone was observed a few times. The V and J genes are TRBV28 and TRBJ2-6, with a possible D match to TRBD1 (5 bases). Germline V gives CDR1 MDHEN, CDR2 SYDVKM. Deletions cut 4 bases from V and 0 bases from J, with 10 bases between. The CDR3 contains 16 residues. In DNA form, the CDR3 reads TGTGCCAGCAGTTGGGGCACCTCCTCTGGGGCCAACGTCCTGACTTTC. It translates to CASSWGTSSGANVLTF.

There are a few counts of this clone. The rearrangement links TRBV14 to TRBJ1-6; D remains unclear. The CDR3 is 12 amino acids. Germline lookup yields CDR1 SGHDN and CDR2 FVKESK. The germline V and J ends were trimmed by 4 bases and 11 bases, with 9 bases remaining between them. CDR3 nucleotides: TGTGCCAGCAGCCCCCAGTTCCCACCCCTCCACTTT. Residues: CASSPQFPPLHF.